One and the same sample provided the 4 T cell receptor beta chains below, sequenced in a study of PD-1 blockade in mismatch repair-deficient tumors. Here immunoSEQ multiplex PCR was the method, and the copy in TCRdb shows in-frame clones only, minus some. This table has about 66,000 clones, about 78% appearing once. The sample consisted of peripheral blood, taken 2 weeks after starting pembrolizumab. These receptors originate from an adult with mismatch repair-deficient cancer.

A single count supports this clone. CDR3 amino acids: CASSLEGGKEGEQYF. The CDR3 DNA is TGCGCCAGCAGCTTGGAAGGGGGGAAGGAGGGAGAGCAGTACTTC. The chain joins TRBV5-1 to TRBJ2-7; D possibly matches TRBD1 or TRBD2 (6 bases each). This CDR3 contains 15 residues. Trimming pared 0 bases from V and 7 bases from J, leaving 17 bases between. In germline, CDR1 is SGHRS, CDR2 YFSETQ.

This chain joins TRBV25-1 and TRBJ2-1; no clear D. From germline, CDR1 is MGHDK and CDR2 SYGVNS. The V end was cut by 5 bases, the J end by 9 bases, with 8 bases between. The CDR3 extends over 11 amino acids. The chain's CDR3 is CASSSVSEQFF. CDR3 bases: TGTGCCAGCAGTAGCGTGAGTGAGCAGTTCTTC.

The chain links TRBV9 to TRBJ2-3, with 8 bases aligning to TRBD2. The CDR3 consists of 15 residues. Unmatched junction bases numbered 1, after V lost 0 bases and J lost 1 base. From germline, CDR1 is SGDLS and CDR2 YYNGEE. CDR3 in amino acids: CASSVAAGGTDTQYF. CDR3 nucleotides: TGTGCCAGCAGCGTAGCAGCGGGAGGCACAGATACGCAGTATTTT.

The genes are TRBV9 and TRBJ1-4, with D hard to call. Germline CDR1 reads SGDLS; CDR2 reads YYNGEE. The ends were cut back, 4 bases at V and 7 bases at J, with 14 bases in the middle. CDR3 size: 14 residues. The CDR3 spells CASSPSGVGEKLFF. Written as DNA, the CDR3 is TGTGCCAGCAGCCCCAGTGGGGTTGGTGAAAAACTGTTTTTT.